These 25 T cell receptor beta chains were sequenced from one sample in a study of human T cells and chemical hapten exposure. Regarding time point: patch test 2, 6 weeks after DPC sensitization. Documented treatment: therapeutic diphenylcyclopropenone sensitization with weekly scalp DPC. MiXCR, run by TCRdb on the RACE reads, gives a single entry per CDR3 protein. The sample yields tens of thousands of distinct CDR3 sequences, more than 8.5% seen once. Sequenced here: whole blood, sampled in connection with sensitization to the hapten diphenylcyclopropenone (DPC). These receptors came from a woman younger than 45 with alopecia areata. Some clones in this sample may be carry-over from other donors' samples.

This chain uses TRBV30 with TRBJ2-3; D gene unclear. The germline V and J ends were trimmed by 1 base and 1 base, with 12 bases remaining between them. The germline CDR1 and CDR2 sequences are GTSNPN and SVGIG (reference sequence). The CDR3 runs to 15 residues. The CDR3 spells CAWSALRAGTDTQYF. CDR3 sequence (DNA): TGTGCCTGGAGTGCCCTTAGGGCTGGCACAGATACGCAGTATTTT.

In this sample, this clonotype turned up many times. J is TRBJ1-1 and V is TRBV28; D call uncertain. Trimming pared 2 bases from V and 0 bases from J, leaving 13 bases between. The germline V gene has CDR1 MDHEN and CDR2 SYDVKM. This CDR3 comprises 16 residues. CDR3 sequence (DNA): TGTGCCAGCAGTTTACCCCTCACCTTTTTGAACACTGAAGCTTTCTTT. The encoded protein is CASSLPLTFLNTEAFF.

This clonotype was picked up a small number of times. The chain couples TRBV5-6 to TRBJ1-2; no reliable D call. The ends were cut back, 1 base at V and 3 bases at J, with 7 bases in the middle. Germline lookup yields CDR1 SGHDT and CDR2 YYEEEE. The CDR3 is 13 amino acids. DNA for the CDR3: TGTGCCAGCAGCTTGCCCGCAGACTATGGCTACACCTTC. Translating it yields CASSLPADYGYTF.

This clonotype was found many times. This chain joins TRBV7-2 and TRBJ2-7; D is perhaps TRBD2 (6 bases). CDR1 and CDR2 from the germline V gene are SGHTA and FQGNSA. CDR3 length: 17 residues. Trimming left V 0 bases short and J 2 bases short, with 17 bases between. The CDR3 DNA reads TGTGCCAGCAGCTTAGCTTCTGCGCGTGGGAGGACCTACGAGCAGTACTTC. Residues: CASSLASARGRTYEQYF.

J is TRBJ1-3 and V is TRBV29-1; D remains ambiguous. The CDR3 runs 13 residues. Between the trimmed V and J ends, which lost 6 bases and 0 bases, there was a span of 9 bases. Per germline, CDR1 SQVTM and CDR2 ANQGSEA. As DNA, the CDR3 is TGCAGCGTAATGACGGTCTCTGGAAACACCATATATTTT. Translation: CSVMTVSGNTIYF.

This clonotype was recorded many times. The chain links TRBV11-3 to TRBJ1-6; no clear D gene. This CDR3 comprises 13 residues. Trimming left V 0 bases short and J 9 bases short, with 6 bases between. CDR1 is SGHNT and CDR2 is YENEEA in the germline V gene. CDR3 loop: CASSLDFVSPLHF. CDR3 sequence (DNA): TGTGCCAGCAGCTTAGACTTCGTTTCACCCCTCCACTTT.

This clonotype has ten or more counts. V and J are TRBV5-1 and TRBJ2-3, with D maybe TRBD1 (5 bases). V lost 5 bases, J lost 0 bases, and 10 bases lay in between. Germline CDR1 is SGHRS and CDR2 is YFSETQ. The CDR3 sequence is 14 residues long. The CDR3 sequence is CASRQDRSTDTQYF. DNA of the CDR3: TGCGCCAGCAGACAAGACAGAAGCACAGATACGCAGTATTTT.

This clonotype was counted ten times or more. The chain combines TRBV29-1 with TRBJ2-2, with D possibly TRBD2 on 5 matching bases. The CDR3 has 13 residues. V was cut by 4 bases and J by 1 base, with 7 bases left in between. Germline-derived CDR1 and CDR2 are SQVTM and ANQGSEA. The CDR3 here is CSVGAGNTGELFF. Written as DNA, the CDR3 is TGCAGCGTTGGCGCGGGGAACACCGGGGAGCTGTTTTTT.

The chain recombines TRBV7-2 with TRBJ2-7; no definite D call. The CDR3 is 14 residues long. CDR1 and CDR2 (germline): SGHTA, FQGNSA. Trimming pared 1 base from V and 3 bases from J, leaving 10 bases between. The CDR3 DNA reads TGTGCCAGCAGCTTAGGACCCAATCTCTACGAGCAGTACTTC. Its translation: CASSLGPNLYEQYF.

The chain joins TRBV29-1 to TRBJ2-1, with D possibly being TRBD2 (6 bases). V gave up 6 bases and J gave up 0 bases, with 15 bases separating them. Germline-derived CDR1 and CDR2 are SQVTM and ANQGSEA. The CDR3 sequence is 15 residues long. Here the CDR3 DNA reads TGCAGCGTGTCTGTGGGAGGAAGCTCCTACAATGAGCAGTTCTTC. This translates into CSVSVGGSSYNEQFF.

In its sample, this clonotype was seen a few times. This rearrangement joins TRBV20-1 to TRBJ2-3; a weak D match, TRBD2 (6 bases). Trimming took 3 bases from V and 5 from J, leaving 12 bases between them. CDR3 length equals 13 residues. Germline values: CDR1 DFQATT, CDR2 SNEGSKA (reference sequence). DNA of the CDR3: TGCAGTGCTAGTGCGACTAGTCGAGATACGCAGTATTTT. Its protein product is CSASATSRDTQYF.

Many counts were recorded for this clonotype. This chain uses TRBV2 with TRBJ2-3, with D hard to call. CDR3 length equals 15 residues. Germline CDR1 and CDR2: SNHLY and FYNNEI. V was cut by 4 bases and J by 4 bases, with 15 bases left in between. As DNA, the CDR3 is TGTGCCAGCAGTGTGACCAGCGTGTTGGCAGATACGCAGTATTTT. Translation gives CASSVTSVLADTQYF.

This clonotype came up a few times. J is TRBJ1-2 and V is TRBV4-2; 12 bases match TRBD1. The CDR3 spans 17 residues. Germline values: CDR1 LGHNA, CDR2 YNFKEQ. Unmatched junction bases numbered 9, after V lost 3 bases and J lost 4 bases. This CDR3 is CASSQWGQGALGYGYTF. The CDR3 DNA is TGTGCCAGCAGCCAGTGGGGACAGGGGGCGCTTGGCTATGGCTACACCTTC.

The chain links TRBV29-1 to TRBJ2-5; D is possibly TRBD2 (6 bases). Germline V gene sequence: CDR1 SQVTM, CDR2 ANQGSEA. V was cut by 4 bases and J by 2 bases, with 11 bases left in between. There are 13 residues in the CDR3. The CDR3 nucleotides are TGCAGCGTTGGATACGGGGGACAAGAGACCCAGTACTTC. Translated: CSVGYGGQETQYF.

The sample holds many counts of this clonotype. The rearrangement uses TRBV20-1 and TRBJ2-1, with TRBD2 matching over 8 bases. The J segment lost 9 bases and the V segment lost 3 bases, leaving 13 bases of the junction unmatched. Germline V gives CDR1 DFQATT, CDR2 SNEGSKA (reference sequence). This CDR3 has 15 amino acids. The CDR3: CSARPLRSGSSEQFF. CDR3 nucleotide sequence: TGCAGTGCTAGGCCCCTTCGAAGCGGGAGCAGTGAGCAGTTCTTC.

V gene TRBV5-1 combines with J gene TRBJ1-1, with TRBD1 matching 7 bases. Germline-derived CDR1 and CDR2 are SGHRS and YFSETQ. J was trimmed by 5 bases and V by 1 base; bases with no gene match: 5. This CDR3 region has 14 residues. This CDR3 reads CASSLTGVRTEAFF. The CDR3 bases are TGCGCCAGCAGCTTGACAGGGGTTCGAACTGAAGCTTTCTTT.

This clonotype was observed at least ten times. The J gene is TRBJ1-3, the V gene TRBV29-1; 7 positions agree with TRBD1. Trimming cost V 7 bases and J 0 bases; bases outside gene matches: 6. CDR3 length equals 14 residues. CDR1 is SQVTM, CDR2 ANQGSEA, per germline. As DNA, the CDR3 is TGCAGCGCCGTGGACAGGTCCTCTGGAAACACCATATATTTT. Protein sequence: CSAVDRSSGNTIYF.

This rearrangement joins TRBV20-1 to TRBJ2-7, with D tentatively TRBD2 (6 bases). Germline CDR1 reads DFQATT; CDR2 reads SNEGSKA (reference sequence). This CDR3 has 15 amino acids. The V end lost 0 bases, the J end lost 0 bases, and 12 bases lay between the germline ends. The CDR3 is CSARDGQGLSYEQYF. Here the CDR3 DNA reads TGCAGTGCTAGAGATGGGCAGGGACTCTCCTACGAGCAGTACTTC.

This clonotype has only a few counts. The DNA of the CDR3 is TGTGCCAGCAGCCACGATGACAGTTATACAGATACGCAGTATTTT. This translates into CASSHDDSYTDTQYF. J is TRBJ2-3 and V is TRBV3-2; TRBD1 reflects the table's D call only, with no check against the DNA. TRBV3-2 is listed as a pseudogene. The CDR3 has 15 residues.

This clonotype appeared many times. The gene calls are TRBV9 and TRBJ2-1, with 10 bases fitting TRBD2. Unmatched junction bases numbered 13, after V lost 4 bases and J lost 0 bases. Germline V gene data show CDR1 as SGDLS and CDR2 as YYNGEE. The CDR3 totals 19 residues. CDR3 coding DNA: TGTGCCAGCAGCACCTTAGCGGGAGGCAACTATTACTCCTACAATGAGCAGTTCTTC. Encoded protein: CASSTLAGGNYYSYNEQFF.

This clonotype showed up many times. The rearrangement joins TRBV11-2 to TRBJ2-4, with D tentatively TRBD1 or TRBD2 (5 bases each). CDR3 size: 16 residues. The V and J ends lost 0 bases and 7 bases respectively, with 16 bases between them. Germline V CDR1 and CDR2: SGHAT, FQNNGV. For the CDR3, the DNA is TGTGCCAGCAGCTTAGACGGGGCCCGAGCTACGAACATTCAGTACTTC. Protein: CASSLDGARATNIQYF.

A word on this clonotype: The junction departs from the called germline gene at one end, perhaps through a read error. The gene calls are TRBV7-7 and TRBJ2-5; 9 bases fit TRBD1. Germline loops: CDR1 SSHAT, CDR2 FNYEAQ (reference sequence). The CDR3 is 15 amino acids. DNA of the CDR3: TGTGCTAGCAGCCCCAGACAGGGGGTTGCAGAGACCCAGTACTTC. Residues: CASSPRQGVAETQYF.

This clonotype was seen ten or more times. The gene calls are TRBV7-3 and TRBJ2-1; D is uncertain. Trimming took 5 bases from V and 4 from J, leaving 15 bases between them. The CDR3 consists of 15 residues. CDR1 SGHTA and CDR2 FQGTGA come from the germline V gene. CDR3 in amino acids: CASSLDPQRYNEQFF. CDR3 bases: TGTGCCAGCAGCCTAGACCCCCAAAGATACAATGAGCAGTTCTTC.

This clonotype was seen repeatedly, ten times or more. The chain recombines TRBV20-1 with TRBJ2-2, with D possibly matching TRBD1 (6 bases). Trimming left V 5 bases short and J 7 bases short, with 14 bases between. Germline V gene data show CDR1 as DFQATT and CDR2 as SNEGSKA (reference sequence). The CDR3 totals 13 residues. In nucleotides, the CDR3 is TGCAGTGCTCCAGGGGTTGGGTTCGGGGAGCTGTTTTTT. Protein product: CSAPGVGFGELFF.

The V call is TRBV6-2 or TRBV6-3, the J call TRBJ2-7; D is undetermined. Germline V CDR1 and CDR2: MNHEY, SVGEGT. V lost 6 bases and J 5 bases, leaving 8 bases between the germline ends. This CDR3 is 11 amino acids long. The DNA of the CDR3 is TGTGCCAGCAGCCTTGGAAACGAGCAGTACTTC. It specifies CASSLGNEQYF.